Listed here are 12 T cell receptor beta chains from one sample, sequenced in a study of human thymus T cells. During corrective heart surgery, resections were taken, and the thymus tissue came from them. Profiled with immunoSEQ multiplex PCR; TCRdb holds only in-frame clones, not every one. In the table there are roughly 77,000 clones, 95% of which are singletons. Sequencing used thymus tissue. The receptors come from a girl less than two years old with a congenital heart defect but otherwise immunologically healthy.

The chain employs TRBV4-1 and TRBJ2-4; maybe TRBD1 (5 bases). Germline CDR1 and CDR2: MGHRA and YSYEKL. Trimming removed 3 bases from V and 3 bases from J, with 18 bases in between. The CDR3 is 17 residues long. CDR3 DNA: TGCGCCAGCAGCCACAAATACAGGCCCTCAGACAAAAACATTCAGTACTTC. This codes for CASSHKYRPSDKNIQYF.

The chain is built from TRBV18 and TRBJ2-7; 7 positions agree with TRBD2. There are 15 residues in the CDR3. After removal of 2 bases from V and 2 bases from J, the junction contained 6 bases not matched to a gene. Germline CDR1 reads KGHSH; CDR2 reads LQKENI. CDR3 sequence reads: CASSPGAGEPYEQYF. The CDR3 DNA sequence: TGTGCCAGCTCACCAGGGGCGGGAGAACCCTACGAGCAGTACTTC.

The chain couples TRBV28 to TRBJ1-2; D uncertain. Per the germline V gene, CDR1 is MDHEN and CDR2 is SYDVKM. Trimming left V 7 bases short and J 4 bases short, with 16 bases between. The CDR3 totals 14 residues. The CDR3 protein is CASTSRGARYGYTF. The CDR3 bases are TGTGCCAGCACCTCCAGAGGCGCTCGCTATGGCTACACCTTC.

The chain recombines TRBV7-8 with TRBJ2-1; 10 bases are a match to TRBD2. The trim removed 1 base at V and 6 bases at J, leaving 6 bases unmatched. This CDR3 spans 16 amino acids. Germline CDR1 and CDR2: SGHVS and FQNEAQ. In nucleotides, the CDR3 is TGTGCCAGCAGCTTAGAGCGGGAGGGGCCTCGCAATGAGCAGTTCTTC. Protein product: CASSLEREGPRNEQFF.

V gene TRBV30 combines with J gene TRBJ1-2; 8 bases are a match to TRBD1. The V and J ends lost 5 bases and 2 bases, in that order; junction bases with no gene match: 13. There are 16 residues in the CDR3. CDR1 is GTSNPN, CDR2 SVGIG, per germline (reference sequence). The CDR3: CAWARGGQGRNYGYTF. The CDR3 nucleotides read TGTGCCTGGGCTCGAGGCGGACAGGGCCGCAACTATGGCTACACCTTC.

V is TRBV19 and J is TRBJ1-1; 7 nucleotides match TRBD1. Losses at the gene ends were 5 bases for V and 0 bases for J; bases not matched to a gene: 6. Germline V lookup: CDR1 LNHDA, CDR2 SQIVND (reference sequence). This CDR3 is 15 amino acids long. CDR3 nucleotides: TGTGCCAGTAGTCCCCAGGGGGTAATGAACACTGAAGCTTTCTTT. It yields the protein CASSPQGVMNTEAFF.

V is TRBV23-1 and J is TRBJ2-3; D gene unclear. TRBV23-1 qualifies as an ORF whose function is uncertain. The CDR3 loop spans 14 amino acids. V was clipped by 4 bases and J by 0 bases, with 8 bases between them. The CDR3 DNA reads TGCGCCAGCAGTCGCGTCCCTAGCACAGATACGCAGTATTTT. Translated: CASSRVPSTDTQYF.

This rearrangement joins TRBV4-1 to TRBJ2-1, with TRBD2 matching over 11 bases. The V gene end was trimmed by 4 bases and the J gene end by 5 bases; junction bases not matched to a gene: 7. The CDR3 totals 16 residues. The germline V gene has CDR1 MGHRA and CDR2 YSYEKL. This chain's CDR3 is CASSLNPGLADNEQFF. CDR3 DNA sequence: TGCGCCAGCAGCCTTAACCCGGGACTAGCGGACAATGAGCAGTTCTTC.

The chain links TRBV19 to TRBJ2-1; 7 bases line up with TRBD2. V was pared by 6 bases and J by 0 bases, with 8 bases of the junction left unmatched. The CDR3 contains 16 residues. Germline CDR1 is LNHDA and CDR2 is SQIVND (reference sequence). The CDR3, as DNA: TGTGCCAGTAGCGTTTCTAGCGGTGCCTCCTACAATGAGCAGTTCTTC. Amino acids: CASSVSSGASYNEQFF. The entire variable domain, with the rest obtained from reference TRBV19 and TRBJ2-1, is as follows: DGGITQSPKYLFRKEGQNVTLSCEQNLNHDAMYWYRQDPGQGLRLIYYSQIVNDFQKGDIAEGYSVSREKKESFPLTVTSAQKNPTAFYLCASSVSSGASYNEQFFGPGTRLTVL.

The chain couples TRBV7-3 to TRBJ2-1; 13 nucleotides line up with TRBD2. V dropped 5 bases and J dropped 8; count of bases not matched to a gene: 27. The CDR3 sequence is 22 residues long. Germline V lookup: CDR1 SGHTA, CDR2 FQGTGA. The CDR3 DNA follows: TGTGCCAGCAGCAATCGCCACCACTTGGTCGAGCCCGGACTAGCGGGAGTACATGAGCAGTTCTTC. Encoded protein: CASSNRHHLVEPGLAGVHEQFF.

The J gene is TRBJ2-2, the V gene TRBV7-9, with a possible D match to TRBD1 (6 bases). The CDR3 runs 15 residues. Per the germline V gene, CDR1 is SEHNR and CDR2 is FQNEAQ (reference sequence). V was cut by 5 bases and J by 5 bases, with 15 bases left in between. The DNA of the CDR3 is TGTGCCAGCAGCCTTCGGACAGAGGGGACCGGGGAGCTGTTTTTT. Its protein product is CASSLRTEGTGELFF.

V is TRBV29-1 and J is TRBJ1-1; D gene ambiguous. Germline-derived CDR1 and CDR2 are SQVTM and ANQGSEA. The length of the CDR3 is 9 residues. Trimming stripped 7 bases from V and 6 bases from J, with 6 bases between. The CDR3 loop is CSDTAEAFF. Here the CDR3 DNA reads TGCAGCGATACCGCTGAAGCTTTCTTT. Based on the CDR3 plus reference TRBV29-1 and TRBJ1-1, the full variable domain is SAVISQKPSRDICQRGTSLTIQCQVDSQVTMMFWYRQQPGQSLTLIATANQGSEATYESGFVIDKFPISRPNLTFSTLTVSNMSPEDSSIYLCSDTAEAFFGQGTRLTVV.